Sequencing of this T cell receptor (beta chain) was carried out in a study of blood T cells in healthy people across ages. It was with a sample-barcoded 5' primer and a J-beta primer mix that a second PCR of about 7 to 12 cycles was run. One entry per CDR3 protein, called by TCRdb with MiXCR from the 5' RACE reads. This sample has 1.6 million or so distinct CDR3 sequences, with about 31% found just once. The CDR3 consists of 14 residues. V lost 3 bases and J 7 bases, leaving 12 bases between the germline ends. Per germline, CDR1 PRHDT and CDR2 FYEKMQ (reference sequence). Study results and caveats: Reliance upon unsorted PBMCs precluded definitive naive versus antigen-experienced comparison.

As for this clonotype: Its antigen is not known.

Donors each provided about 10 milliliters of peripheral blood. Extraction yielded at least 6 micrograms of total RNA per sample. The sample taken for sequencing was blood. This chain uses TRBV13 with TRBJ1-4, with D possibly being TRBD1 (5 bases). This TCR derives from a woman aged 30 to 39 in good health. This CDR3 reads CASSFWGQGEKLFF. CDR3 DNA sequence: TGTGCCAGCAGCTTTTGGGGCCAAGGTGAAAAACTGTTTTTT. Full variable domain (missing parts from reference TRBV13 and TRBJ1-4): AAGVIQSPRHLIKEKRETATLKCYPIPRHDTVYWYQQGPGQDPQFLISFYEKMQSDKGSIPDRFSAQQFSDYHSELNMSSLELGDSALYFCASSFWGQGEKLFFGSGTQLSVL.